A single sample is the source of the 3 T cell receptor beta chains below, sequenced in a study of blood T cell repertoires in COVID-19. TCRdb's copy holds only in-frame clones and misses some; the assay was immunoSEQ multiplex PCR. The table includes just over 50,000 clones, approximately 84% detected once. The sample consisted of peripheral blood. The receptors were sampled from a human donor with active COVID-19. The donor label of this sample is uncertain.

This clone came up a few times. The V and J genes are TRBV5-1 and TRBJ1-2; 7 bases match TRBD1. Per germline, CDR1 SGHRS and CDR2 YFSETQ. Unmatched junction bases numbered 6, after V lost 0 bases and J lost 7 bases. The CDR3 spans 14 residues. The CDR3 loop reads CASSLEGQPGGYTF. For the CDR3, the DNA is TGCGCCAGCAGCTTGGAGGGACAGCCTGGTGGCTACACCTTC.

CDR3 sequence reads: CASRPTGLTMNTEAFF. DNA of the CDR3: TGTGCCAGCAGGCCGACAGGGTTGACGATGAACACTGAAGCTTTCTTT. The chain recombines TRBV7-9 with TRBJ1-1; 7 positions agree with TRBD1. The CDR3 totals 16 residues. Trimming cost V 6 bases and J 0 bases; bases outside gene matches: 10. Looked up from germline, CDR1 is SEHNR and CDR2 is FQNEAQ (reference sequence).

V and J are TRBV18 and TRBJ1-1; D is possibly TRBD1 (5 bases). V was pared by 6 bases and J by 6 bases, with 20 bases between. The length of the CDR3 is 15 residues. CDR1 is KGHSH and CDR2 is LQKENI in the germline V gene. This chain's CDR3 is CASSASQAGRPEAFF. CDR3 nucleotides: TGTGCCAGCTCGGCGTCACAGGCAGGTCGTCCTGAAGCTTTCTTT.